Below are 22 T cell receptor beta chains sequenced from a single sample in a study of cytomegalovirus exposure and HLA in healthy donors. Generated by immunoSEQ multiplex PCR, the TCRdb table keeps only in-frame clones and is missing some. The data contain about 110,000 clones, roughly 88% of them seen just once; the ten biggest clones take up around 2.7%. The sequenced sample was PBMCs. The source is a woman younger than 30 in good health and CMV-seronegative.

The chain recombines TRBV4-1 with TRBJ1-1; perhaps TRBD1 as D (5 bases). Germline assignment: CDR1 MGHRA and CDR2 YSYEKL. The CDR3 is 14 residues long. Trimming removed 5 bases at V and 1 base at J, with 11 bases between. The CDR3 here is CASSKDTWNTEAFF. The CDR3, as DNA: TGCGCCAGCAGCAAGGACACTTGGAACACTGAAGCTTTCTTT.

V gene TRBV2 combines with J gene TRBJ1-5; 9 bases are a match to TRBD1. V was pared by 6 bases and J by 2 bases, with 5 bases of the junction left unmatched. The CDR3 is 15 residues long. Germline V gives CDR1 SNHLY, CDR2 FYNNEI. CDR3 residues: CASSRTGDGNQPQHF. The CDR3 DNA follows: TGTGCCAGCAGCCGGACAGGGGACGGCAATCAGCCCCAGCATTTT.

The CDR3 bases are TGTGCCAGCAGCTTAGCATTCGGGCAGGGGGCCGGGGAGCTGTTTTTT. It encodes CASSLAFGQGAGELFF. This chain links TRBV11-3 with TRBJ2-2; 7 nucleotides line up with TRBD1. CDR1 is SGHNT, CDR2 YENEEA, per germline. The V gene end was trimmed by 1 base and the J gene end by 6 bases; junction bases not matched to a gene: 8. CDR3 size: 16 residues.

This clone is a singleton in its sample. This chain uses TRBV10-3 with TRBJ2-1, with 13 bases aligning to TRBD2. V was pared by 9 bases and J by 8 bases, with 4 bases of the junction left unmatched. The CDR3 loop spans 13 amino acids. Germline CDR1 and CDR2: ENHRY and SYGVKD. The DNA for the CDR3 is TGTGCCATAGGACTAGCGGGGGAGGATGAGCAGTTCTTC. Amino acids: CAIGLAGEDEQFF.

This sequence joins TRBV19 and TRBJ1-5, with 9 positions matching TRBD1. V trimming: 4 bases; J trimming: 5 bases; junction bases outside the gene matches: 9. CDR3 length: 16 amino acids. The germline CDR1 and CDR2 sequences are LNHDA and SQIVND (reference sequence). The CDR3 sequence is CASSTGQGIRDQPQHF. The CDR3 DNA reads TGTGCCAGTAGTACAGGACAGGGGATCAGGGATCAGCCCCAGCATTTT.

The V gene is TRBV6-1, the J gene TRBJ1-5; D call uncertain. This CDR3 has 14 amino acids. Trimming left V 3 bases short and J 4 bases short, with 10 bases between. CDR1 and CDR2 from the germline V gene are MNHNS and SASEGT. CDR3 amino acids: CASSETPQNQPQHF. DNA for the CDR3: TGTGCCAGCAGTGAGACACCTCAAAATCAGCCCCAGCATTTT.

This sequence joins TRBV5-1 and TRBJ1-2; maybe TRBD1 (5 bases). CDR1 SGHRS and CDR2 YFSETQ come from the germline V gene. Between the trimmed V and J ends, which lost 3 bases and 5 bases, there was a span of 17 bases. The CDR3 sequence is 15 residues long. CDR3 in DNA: TGCGCCAGCAGCTCGGAGGGGTATTGGGCGTATGGCTACACCTTC. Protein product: CASSSEGYWAYGYTF.

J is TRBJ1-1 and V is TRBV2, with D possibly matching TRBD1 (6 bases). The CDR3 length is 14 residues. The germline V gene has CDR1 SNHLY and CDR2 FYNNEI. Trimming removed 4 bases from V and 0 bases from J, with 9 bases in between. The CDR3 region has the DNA TGTGCCAGCAGTGGGGACAACATGAACACTGAAGCTTTCTTT. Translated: CASSGDNMNTEAFF.

The CDR3 bases are TGTGCCAGCAGCCCCGGGCTAGCGGGGATTGGTACAGATACGCAGTATTTT. Its protein is CASSPGLAGIGTDTQYF. The gene calls are TRBV5-6 and TRBJ2-3; 9 positions match TRBD2. Per the germline V gene, CDR1 is SGHDT and CDR2 is YYEEEE. The CDR3 length is 17 residues. V lost 4 bases to trimming and J lost 3 bases; unmatched junction nucleotides: 12.

The CDR3 nucleotides are TGTGCCAGCAGCCAAAAACTGGGACAGTTATACGAGCAGTACTTC. Its translation: CASSQKLGQLYEQYF. V gene TRBV14 combines with J gene TRBJ2-7; 7 nucleotides agree with TRBD1. CDR3 size: 15 residues. The V and J ends lost 2 bases and 4 bases, in that order; junction bases with no gene match: 8. Per the germline V gene, CDR1 is SGHDN and CDR2 is FVKESK.

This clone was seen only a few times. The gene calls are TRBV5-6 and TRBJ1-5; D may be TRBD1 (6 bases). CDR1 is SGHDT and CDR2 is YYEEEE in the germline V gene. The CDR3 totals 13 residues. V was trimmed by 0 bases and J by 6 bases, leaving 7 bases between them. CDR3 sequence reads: CASSLGTVQPQHF. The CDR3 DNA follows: TGTGCCAGCAGCTTGGGGACAGTTCAGCCCCAGCATTTT.

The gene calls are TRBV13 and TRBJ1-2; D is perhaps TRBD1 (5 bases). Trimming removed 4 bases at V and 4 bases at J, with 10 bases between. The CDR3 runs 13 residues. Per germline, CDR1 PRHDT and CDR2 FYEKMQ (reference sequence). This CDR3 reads CASSSRGSYGYTF. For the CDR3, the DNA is TGTGCCAGCAGCTCCCGGGGGTCCTATGGCTACACCTTC.

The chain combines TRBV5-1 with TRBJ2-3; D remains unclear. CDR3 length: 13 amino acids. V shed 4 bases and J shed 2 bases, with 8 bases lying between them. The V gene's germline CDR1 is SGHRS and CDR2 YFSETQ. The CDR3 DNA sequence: TGCGCCAGCAGCCCAGGATCCACAGATACGCAGTATTTT. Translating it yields CASSPGSTDTQYF.

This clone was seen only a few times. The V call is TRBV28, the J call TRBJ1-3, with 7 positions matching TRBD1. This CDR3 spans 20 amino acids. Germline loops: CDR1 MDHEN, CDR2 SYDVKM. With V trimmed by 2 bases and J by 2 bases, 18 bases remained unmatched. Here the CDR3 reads CASSLGAHLKTGKPGNTIYF. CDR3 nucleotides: TGTGCCAGCAGTTTAGGGGCCCATTTGAAGACAGGGAAACCTGGAAACACCATATATTTT. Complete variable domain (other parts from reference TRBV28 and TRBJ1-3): DVKVTQSSRYLVKRTGEKVFLECVQDMDHENMFWYRQDPGLGLRLIYFSYDVKMKEKGDIPEGYSVSREKKERFSLILESASTNQTSMYLCASSLGAHLKTGKPGNTIYFGEGSWLTVV.

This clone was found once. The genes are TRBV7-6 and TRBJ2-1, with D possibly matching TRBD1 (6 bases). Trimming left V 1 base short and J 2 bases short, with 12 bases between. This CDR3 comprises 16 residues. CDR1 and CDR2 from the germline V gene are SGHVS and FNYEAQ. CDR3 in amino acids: CASSLVPAGAYNEQFF. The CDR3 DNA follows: TGTGCCAGCAGCTTAGTTCCGGCAGGGGCCTACAATGAGCAGTTCTTC.

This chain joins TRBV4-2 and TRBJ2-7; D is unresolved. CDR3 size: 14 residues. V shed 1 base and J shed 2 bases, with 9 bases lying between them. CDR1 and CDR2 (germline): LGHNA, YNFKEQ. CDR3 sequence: CASSQVYSPYEQYF. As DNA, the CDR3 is TGTGCCAGCAGCCAAGTTTACAGCCCCTACGAGCAGTACTTC.

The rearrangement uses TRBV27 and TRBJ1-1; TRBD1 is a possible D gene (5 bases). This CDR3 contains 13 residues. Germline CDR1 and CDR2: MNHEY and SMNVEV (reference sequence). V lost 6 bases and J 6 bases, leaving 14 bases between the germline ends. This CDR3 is CASRIREGAEAFF. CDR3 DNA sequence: TGTGCCAGCAGAATCAGGGAAGGGGCTGAAGCTTTCTTT.

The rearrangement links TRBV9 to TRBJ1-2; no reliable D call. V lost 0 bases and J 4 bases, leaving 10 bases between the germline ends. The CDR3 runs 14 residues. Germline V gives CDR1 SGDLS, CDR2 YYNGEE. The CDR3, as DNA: TGTGCCAGCAGCGTAGACACAGTTGGCTATGGCTACACCTTC. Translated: CASSVDTVGYGYTF.

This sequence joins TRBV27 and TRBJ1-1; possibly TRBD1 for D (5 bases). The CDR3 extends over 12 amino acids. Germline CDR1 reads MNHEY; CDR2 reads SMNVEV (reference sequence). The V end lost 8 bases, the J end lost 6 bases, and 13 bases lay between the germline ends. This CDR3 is CASRGAGPEAFF. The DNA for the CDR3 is TGTGCCAGCCGCGGAGCGGGGCCTGAAGCTTTCTTT.

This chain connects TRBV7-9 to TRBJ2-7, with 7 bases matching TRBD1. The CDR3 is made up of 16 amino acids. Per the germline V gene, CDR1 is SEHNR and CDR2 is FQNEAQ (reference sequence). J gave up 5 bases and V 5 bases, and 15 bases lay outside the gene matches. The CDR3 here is CASSPTRDSRSHEQYF. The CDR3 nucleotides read TGTGCCAGCAGCCCCACCCGGGACAGCAGATCCCACGAGCAGTACTTC.

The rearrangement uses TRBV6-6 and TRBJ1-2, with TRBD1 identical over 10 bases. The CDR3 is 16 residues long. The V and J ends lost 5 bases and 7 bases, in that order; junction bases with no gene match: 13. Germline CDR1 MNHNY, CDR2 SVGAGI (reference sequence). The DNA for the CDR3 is TGTGCCAGCAGTAAGGGACAGGGGACGGGTTTCGGTGGCTACACCTTC. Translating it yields CASSKGQGTGFGGYTF.

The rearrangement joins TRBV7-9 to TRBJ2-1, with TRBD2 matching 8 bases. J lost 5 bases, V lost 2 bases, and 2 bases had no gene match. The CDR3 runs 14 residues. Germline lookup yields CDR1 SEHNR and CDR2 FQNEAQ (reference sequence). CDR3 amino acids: CASSLMREDNEQFF. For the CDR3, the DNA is TGTGCCAGCAGCTTAATGCGGGAGGACAATGAGCAGTTCTTC. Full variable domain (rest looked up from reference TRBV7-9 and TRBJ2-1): DTGVSQNPRHKITKRGQNVTFRCDPISEHNRLYWYRQTLGQGPEFLTYFQNEAQLEKSRLLSDRFSAERPKGSFSTLEIQRTEQGDSAMYLCASSLMREDNEQFFGPGTRLTVL.